A selection of T cell receptor beta chains follows, all from one sample in a study of OX40 agonist ivuxolimab in advanced cancers. TCRdb's table, derived via immunoSEQ multiplex PCR, lists solely in-frame clones and lacks some. The table lists 80,000 to 95,000 clones, about 92% of them singletons. The source was CD4+ or CD8+ T cells sorted from blood, collected in a trial of the OX40 agonist ivuxolimab. The receptors were sampled from an adult with an advanced solid tumor such as melanoma, head and neck, liver or kidney cancer. Each CDR3 is given with its conserved first and last residue. The order of the fields is clone size, V gene, D gene, J gene, CDR3 protein, CDR3 DNA. D genes are given only for firm matches. Not every row has a clone size; where given, it reads once, few, many or a size class.

.	TRBV5-1	.	TRBJ2-2	CASSLIYDTGELFF	TGCGCCAGCAGCTTGATCTACGACACCGGGGAGCTGTTTTTT
.	TRBV5-1	TRBD1	TRBJ2-7	CASSLDRGHRYF	TGCGCCAGCAGCTTGGACAGGGGGCATCGGTACTTC
.	TRBV10-3	.	TRBJ1-1	CAISEGGGGGTEAFF	TGTGCCATCAGTGAGGGAGGCGGGGGGGGCACTGAAGCTTTCTTT
few	TRBV30	TRBD1	TRBJ1-3	CAGDRGNTIYF	TGTGCCGGGGACAGGGGAAACACCATATATTTT
.	TRBV10-3	TRBD2	TRBJ2-7	CAISGVAGVGYEQYF	TGTGCCATCAGTGGGGTAGCGGGGGTTGGTTACGAGCAGTACTTC
.	TRBV9	.	TRBJ2-2	CASRRDLTGELFF	TGTGCCAGCAGACGAGATCTTACCGGGGAGCTGTTTTTT
.	TRBV7-2	.	TRBJ1-2	CASSQPGANRDYGYTF	TGTGCCAGCAGTCAACCCGGCGCAAATCGGGACTATGGCTACACCTTC
.	TRBV5-1	.	TRBJ2-5	CASSSMTSGETQYF	TGCGCCAGCAGCTCAATGACGTCTGGGGAGACCCAGTACTTC
once	TRBV13	.	TRBJ1-2	CASSSSGYGYTF	TGTGCCAGCAGCTCCTCTGGCTATGGCTACACCTTC
.	TRBV10-3	TRBD2	TRBJ2-5	CAIRRLAGETQYF	TGTGCCATCAGGAGACTAGCGGGGGAGACCCAGTACTTC
.	TRBV11-2	TRBD2	TRBJ2-1	CASSFAAGLALQFF	TGTGCCAGCAGCTTCGCTGCGGGACTAGCTTTGCAGTTCTTC
.	TRBV18	.	TRBJ2-7	CASSLDTTSAREQYF	TGTGCCAGCTCACTCGACACCACCTCGGCGAGGGAGCAGTACTTC
.	TRBV18	.	TRBJ1-1	CASSPMVTQEIAFF	TGTGCCAGCTCCCCCATGGTCACGCAGGAGATAGCTTTCTTT
once	TRBV11-3	.	TRBJ2-2	CASSPAVFGMNTGELFF	TGTGCCAGCAGCCCCGCCGTTTTCGGAATGAACACCGGGGAGCTGTTTTTT
.	TRBV6-5	TRBD1	TRBJ1-1	CASSSNQGAGAFF	TGTGCCAGCAGTTCAAATCAGGGGGCTGGAGCTTTCTTT
once	TRBV5-1	.	TRBJ1-1	CASSLTPVGGTEAFF	TGCGCCAGCAGCCTAACACCGGTAGGGGGCACTGAAGCTTTCTTT
.	TRBV10-3	.	TRBJ1-1	CAIRTSLQGGTEAFF	TGTGCCATCAGGACCTCCCTCCAGGGAGGGACTGAAGCTTTCTTT
.	TRBV2	TRBD1	TRBJ2-2	CASRKDRGLVYTGELFF	TGTGCCAGCAGGAAGGACAGGGGGCTGGTCTACACCGGGGAGCTGTTTTTT
.	TRBV30	TRBD2	TRBJ2-1	CAWSSGSSYNEQFF	TGTGCCTGGAGCAGCGGGAGCTCCTACAATGAGCAGTTCTTC
.	TRBV27	.	TRBJ2-2	CASSFAGLTGELFF	TGTGCCAGCAGCTTCGCGGGACTCACCGGGGAGCTGTTTTTT
.	TRBV6-1	.	TRBJ1-2	CASSVQGFAYGYTF	TGTGCCAGCAGTGTCCAGGGGTTCGCCTATGGCTACACCTTC
.	TRBV5-1	TRBD2	TRBJ2-3	CASSPGVAGAGDTQYF	TGCGCCAGCAGCCCGGGGGTAGCGGGAGCTGGAGATACGCAGTATTTT
.	TRBV6-5	.	TRBJ1-5	CASSWDGSGNQPQHF	TGTGCCAGCAGTTGGGATGGGTCGGGCAATCAGCCCCAGCATTTT
once	TRBV29-1	.	TRBJ1-1	CSAQGLGGAFF	TGCAGCGCCCAGGGGTTAGGGGGAGCTTTCTTT
.	TRBV29-1	.	TRBJ1-2	CSLGYGYTF	TGCAGCCTAGGCTATGGCTACACCTTC
.	TRBV7-9	TRBD2	TRBJ2-7	CASSPRGGSGYEQYF	TGTGCCAGCAGCCCCCGGGGGGGGTCGGGCTACGAGCAGTACTTC
.	TRBV6-1	.	TRBJ2-1	CASSSTREQFF	TGTGCCAGCAGTTCGACTAGGGAGCAGTTCTTC
.	TRBV11-3	.	TRBJ1-1	CASSLVAGADTEAFF	TGTGCCAGCAGCTTAGTAGCAGGGGCGGACACTGAAGCTTTCTTT
.	TRBV7-3	TRBD2	TRBJ2-2	CASSLMGTSVSGELFF	TGTGCCAGCAGCTTAATGGGGACTAGCGTCTCCGGGGAGCTGTTTTTT
.	TRBV6-5	.	TRBJ1-6	CASSYTGGRNSPLHF	TGTGCCAGCAGTTATACGGGGGGACGGAATTCACCCCTCCACTTT
.	TRBV19	.	TRBJ2-7	CASSISDGSPYEQYF	TGTGCCAGTAGTATTTCTGACGGGTCACCTTACGAGCAGTACTTC
.	TRBV12-2	.	TRBJ2-1	CASRFLRVRSYNEQFF	TGTGCAAGTCGCTTTTTGCGGGTTAGATCCTACAATGAGCAGTTCTTC
.	TRBV4-1	.	TRBJ1-3	CASSQDHAGGGNTIYF	TGCGCCAGCAGCCAAGACCATGCGGGGGGCGGAAACACCATATATTTT
.	TRBV18	.	TRBJ1-1	CASSPNTDYRLNTEAFF	TGTGCCAGCTCACCAAACACGGATTATAGGCTGAACACTGAAGCTTTCTTT
.	TRBV10-3	.	TRBJ2-7	CAISSGAGMSYEQYF	TGTGCCATCTCTTCGGGGGCAGGGATGTCCTACGAGCAGTACTTC